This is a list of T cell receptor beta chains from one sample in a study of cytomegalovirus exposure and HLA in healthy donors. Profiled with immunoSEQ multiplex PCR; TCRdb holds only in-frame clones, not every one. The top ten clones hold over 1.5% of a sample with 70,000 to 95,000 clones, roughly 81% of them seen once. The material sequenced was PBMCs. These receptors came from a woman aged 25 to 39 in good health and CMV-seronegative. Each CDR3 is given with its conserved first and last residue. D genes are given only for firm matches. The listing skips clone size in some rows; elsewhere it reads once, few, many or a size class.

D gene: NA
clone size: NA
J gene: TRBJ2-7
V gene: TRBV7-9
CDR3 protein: CASSLDTYEQYF
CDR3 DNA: TGTGCCAGCAGCTTGGACACCTACGAGCAGTACTTC

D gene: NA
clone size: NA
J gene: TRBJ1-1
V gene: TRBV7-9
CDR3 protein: CASSLTPGGPGTEAFF
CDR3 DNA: TGTGCCAGCAGCTTAACCCCCGGGGGGCCGGGGACTGAAGCTTTCTTT

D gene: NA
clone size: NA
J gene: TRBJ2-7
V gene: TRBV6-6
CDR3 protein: CASSPRASEYEQYF
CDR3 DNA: TGTGCCAGCAGTCCTCGTGCTAGCGAGTACGAGCAGTACTTC

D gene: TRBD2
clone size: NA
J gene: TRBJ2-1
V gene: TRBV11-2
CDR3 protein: CASRPFLTSGKDNEQFF
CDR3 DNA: TGTGCCAGCAGACCCTTTCTGACTAGCGGGAAGGACAATGAGCAGTTCTTC

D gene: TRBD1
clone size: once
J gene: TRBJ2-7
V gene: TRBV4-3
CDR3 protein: CASSPGTGDYEQYF
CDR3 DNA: TGCGCCAGCAGCCCAGGGACAGGGGACTACGAGCAGTACTTC

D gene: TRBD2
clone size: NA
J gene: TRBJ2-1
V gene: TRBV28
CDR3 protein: CASSPTSGKVGEQFF
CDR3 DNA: TGTGCCAGCAGCCCGACTAGCGGGAAGGTCGGGGAGCAGTTCTTC

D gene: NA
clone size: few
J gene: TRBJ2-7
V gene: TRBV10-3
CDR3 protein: CAISELGSYEQYF
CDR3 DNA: TGTGCCATCAGTGAGTTGGGGAGCTACGAGCAGTACTTC

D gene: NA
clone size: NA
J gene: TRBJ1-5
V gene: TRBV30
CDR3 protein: CAWSPGLGQPQHF
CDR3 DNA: TGTGCCTGGAGTCCGGGGTTGGGTCAGCCCCAGCATTTT

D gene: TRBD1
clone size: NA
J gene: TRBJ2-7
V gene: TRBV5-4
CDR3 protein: CASSLGWDRAYEQYF
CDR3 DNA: TGTGCCAGCAGCCTAGGGTGGGACAGGGCGTACGAGCAGTACTTC

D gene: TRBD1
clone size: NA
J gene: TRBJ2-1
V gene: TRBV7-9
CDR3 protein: CASSQDDRGSYNEQFF
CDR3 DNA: TGTGCCAGCAGCCAAGACGACAGGGGTTCCTACAATGAGCAGTTCTTC

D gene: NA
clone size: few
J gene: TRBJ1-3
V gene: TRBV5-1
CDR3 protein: CASSLFSQGSNSGNTIYF
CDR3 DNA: TGCGCCAGCAGCTTATTTTCACAGGGCTCCAACTCTGGAAACACCATATATTTT

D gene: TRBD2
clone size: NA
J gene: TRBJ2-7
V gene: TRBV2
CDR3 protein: CASSLAGVREQYF
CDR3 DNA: TGTGCCAGCAGTCTAGCGGGGGTTCGAGAACAGTACTTC

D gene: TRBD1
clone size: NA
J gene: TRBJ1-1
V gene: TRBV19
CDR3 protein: CASSILTGEAFF
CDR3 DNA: TGTGCCAGTAGTATATTGACAGGGGAAGCTTTCTTT

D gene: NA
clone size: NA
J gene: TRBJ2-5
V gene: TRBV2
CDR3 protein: CASSELAGMQETQYF
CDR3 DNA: TGTGCCAGCAGTGAACTCGCAGGGATGCAAGAGACCCAGTACTTC

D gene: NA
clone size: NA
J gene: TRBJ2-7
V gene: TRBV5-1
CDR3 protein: CASSTRDSAYEQYF
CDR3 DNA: TGCGCCAGCAGCACCCGGGACTCCGCCTACGAGCAGTACTTC

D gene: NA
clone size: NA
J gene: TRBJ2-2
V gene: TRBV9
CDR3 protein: CASSVGAENTGELFF
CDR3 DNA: TGTGCCAGCAGCGTTGGAGCGGAGAACACCGGGGAGCTGTTTTTT